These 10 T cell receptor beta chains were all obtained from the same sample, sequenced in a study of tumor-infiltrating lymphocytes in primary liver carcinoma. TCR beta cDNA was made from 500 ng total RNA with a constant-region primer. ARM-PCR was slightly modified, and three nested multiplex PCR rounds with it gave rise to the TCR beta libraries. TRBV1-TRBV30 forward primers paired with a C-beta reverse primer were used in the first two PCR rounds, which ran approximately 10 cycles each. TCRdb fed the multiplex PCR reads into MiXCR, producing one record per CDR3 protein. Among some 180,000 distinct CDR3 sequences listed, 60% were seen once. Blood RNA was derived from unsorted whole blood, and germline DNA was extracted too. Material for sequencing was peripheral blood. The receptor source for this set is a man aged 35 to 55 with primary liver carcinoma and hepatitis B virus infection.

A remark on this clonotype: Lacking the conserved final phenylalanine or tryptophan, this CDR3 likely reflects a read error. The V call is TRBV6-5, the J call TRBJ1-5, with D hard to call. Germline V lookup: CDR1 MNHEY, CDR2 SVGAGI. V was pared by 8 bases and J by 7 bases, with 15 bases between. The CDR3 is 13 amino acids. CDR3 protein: CASGGGGRQPQHI. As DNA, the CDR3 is TGTGCCAGCGGCGGAGGAGGCCGGCAGCCCCAGCATATT.

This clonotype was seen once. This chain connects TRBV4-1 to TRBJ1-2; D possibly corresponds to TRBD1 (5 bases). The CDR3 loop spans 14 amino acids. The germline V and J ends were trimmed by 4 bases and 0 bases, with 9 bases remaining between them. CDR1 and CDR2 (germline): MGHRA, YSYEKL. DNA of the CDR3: TGCGCCAGCAGCCGGGGACGGGCTAACTATGGCTACACCTTC. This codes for CASSRGRANYGYTF.

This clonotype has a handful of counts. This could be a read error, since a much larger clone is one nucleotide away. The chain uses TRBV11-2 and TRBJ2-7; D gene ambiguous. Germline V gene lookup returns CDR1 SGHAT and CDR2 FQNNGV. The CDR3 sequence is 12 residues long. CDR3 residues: CVSSYRIHEQYF. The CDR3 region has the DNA TGTGTCAGCAGCTACCGGATACACGAGCAGTACTTC.

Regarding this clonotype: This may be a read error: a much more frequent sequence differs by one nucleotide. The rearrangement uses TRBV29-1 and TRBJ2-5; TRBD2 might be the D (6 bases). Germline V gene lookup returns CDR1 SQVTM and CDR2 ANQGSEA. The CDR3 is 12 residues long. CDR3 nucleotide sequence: TGCAGCGTTTGGGCGGGAACGGAGACCAAGTACTTC. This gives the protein CSVWAGTETKYF. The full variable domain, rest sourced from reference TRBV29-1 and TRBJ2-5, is SAVISQKPSRDICQRGTSLTIQCQVDSQVTMMFWYRQQPGQSLTLIATANQGSEATYESGFVIDKFPISRPNLTFSTLTVSNMSPEDSSIYLCSVWAGTETKYFGPGTRLLVL.

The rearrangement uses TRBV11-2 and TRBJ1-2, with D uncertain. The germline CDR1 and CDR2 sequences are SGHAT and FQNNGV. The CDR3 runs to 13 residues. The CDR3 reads CTNSQTLNYGYTF. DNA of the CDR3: TGTACCAACAGCCAGACCCTCAACTATGGCTACACCTTC.

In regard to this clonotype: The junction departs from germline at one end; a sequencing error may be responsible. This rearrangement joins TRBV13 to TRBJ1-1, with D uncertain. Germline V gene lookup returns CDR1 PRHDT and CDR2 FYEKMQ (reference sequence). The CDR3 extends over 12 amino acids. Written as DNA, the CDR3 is TGTGCCAGCAGCGTAGGGAGGACTGAAGCTTTCTTT. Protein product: CASSVGRTEAFF.

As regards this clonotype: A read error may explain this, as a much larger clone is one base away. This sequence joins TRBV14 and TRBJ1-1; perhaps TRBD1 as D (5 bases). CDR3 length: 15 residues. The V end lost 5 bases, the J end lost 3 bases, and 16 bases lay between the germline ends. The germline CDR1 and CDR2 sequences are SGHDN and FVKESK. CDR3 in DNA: TGTGCCAGCAGCAGGGAGGGGAAAGAGGACACTGAAGCTTTCTTT. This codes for CASSREGKEDTEAFF.

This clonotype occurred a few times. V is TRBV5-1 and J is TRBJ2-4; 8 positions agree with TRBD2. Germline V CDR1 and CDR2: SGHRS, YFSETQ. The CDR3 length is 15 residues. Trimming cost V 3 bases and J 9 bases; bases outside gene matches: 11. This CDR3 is CASSSGNSGAGIQYF. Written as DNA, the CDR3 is TGCGCCAGCAGCTCCGGTAATAGCGGGGCTGGCATTCAGTACTTC.

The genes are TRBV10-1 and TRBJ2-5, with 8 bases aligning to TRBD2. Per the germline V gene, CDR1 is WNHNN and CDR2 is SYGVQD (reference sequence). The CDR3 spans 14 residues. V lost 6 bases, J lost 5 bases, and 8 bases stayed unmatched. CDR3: CASSRSGSGETQYF. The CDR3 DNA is TGCGCCAGCAGCCGCAGCGGGAGCGGGGAGACCCAGTACTTC.

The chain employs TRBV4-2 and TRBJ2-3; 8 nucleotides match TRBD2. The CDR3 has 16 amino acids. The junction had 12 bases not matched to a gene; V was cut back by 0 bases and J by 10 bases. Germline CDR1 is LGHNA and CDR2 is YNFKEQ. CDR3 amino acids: CASSQETSGGTMAQYF. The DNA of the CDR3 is TGTGCCAGCAGCCAAGAAACTAGCGGAGGCACCATGGCGCAGTATTTT.